The sequence of this TCR beta chain was determined in a study of radiation and T cells in renal cell carcinoma. In regard to this clone: No antigen is known for it.

The CDR3 has 14 amino acids. CDR1 is KGHSH and CDR2 is LQKENI in the germline V gene. J lost 4 bases, V lost 3 bases, and 6 bases had no gene match. Overall study results and limits: From baseline, blood top tumor clonotypes peaked at 2 weeks post-radiation. Irradiated tumors held more dominant CDR3 motifs than control tumors.

Sequencing was performed with immunoSEQ multiplex PCR; in TCRdb, only in-frame clones are kept and a portion is missing. The data hold about 9,200 clones, with under 60% observed a single time. The treatment here: 15 Gy SBRT to primary tumor, nephrectomy 4 weeks later. The origin of this receptor is a man aged 55 to 70 with renal cell carcinoma. The sequencing here drew on tumor tissue, taken from a patient whose treatment included radiotherapy and nephrectomy. The chain links TRBV18 to TRBJ2-7; 7 bases agree with TRBD1. CDR3 nucleotides: TGTGCCAGCTCACCTCGAAACAGGGGATACGAGCAGTACTTC. This gives the protein CASSPRNRGYEQYF.